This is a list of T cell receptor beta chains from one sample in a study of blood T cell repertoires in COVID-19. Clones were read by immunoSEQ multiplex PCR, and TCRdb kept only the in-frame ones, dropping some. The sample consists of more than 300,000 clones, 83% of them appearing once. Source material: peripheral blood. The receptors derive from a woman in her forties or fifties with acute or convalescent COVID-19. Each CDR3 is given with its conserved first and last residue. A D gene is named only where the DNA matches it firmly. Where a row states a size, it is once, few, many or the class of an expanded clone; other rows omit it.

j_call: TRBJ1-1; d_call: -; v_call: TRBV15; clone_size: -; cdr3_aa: CATSRDGGMAFF; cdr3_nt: TGTGCCACCAGCAGAGACGGAGGGATGGCTTTCTTT
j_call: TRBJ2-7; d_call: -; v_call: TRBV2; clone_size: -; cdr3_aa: CASSESRVSYEQYF; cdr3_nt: TGTGCCAGCAGTGAATCGAGGGTCTCCTACGAGCAGTACTTC
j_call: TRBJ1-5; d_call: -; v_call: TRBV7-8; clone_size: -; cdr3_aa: CASSLAAAGVQPQHF; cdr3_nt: TGTGCCAGCAGCTTAGCTGCGGCAGGGGTTCAGCCCCAGCATTTT
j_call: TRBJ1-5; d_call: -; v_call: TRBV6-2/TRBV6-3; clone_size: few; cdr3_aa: CASSYVQNQPQHF; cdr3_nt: TGTGCCAGCAGTTACGTACAGAATCAGCCCCAGCATTTT
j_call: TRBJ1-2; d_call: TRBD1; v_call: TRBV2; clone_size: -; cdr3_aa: CASSFGQGSGGYTF; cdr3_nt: TGTGCCAGCAGTTTTGGACAGGGGAGTGGAGGCTACACCTTC
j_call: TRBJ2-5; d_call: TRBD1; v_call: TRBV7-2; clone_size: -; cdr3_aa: CAGGQGETQYF; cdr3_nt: TGTGCCGGGGGACAGGGAGAGACCCAGTACTTC
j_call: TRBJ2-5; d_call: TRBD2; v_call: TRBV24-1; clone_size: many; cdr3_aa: CATSETGTSRETQYF; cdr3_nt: TGTGCCACCAGTGAGACCGGGACTAGCAGGGAGACCCAGTACTTC
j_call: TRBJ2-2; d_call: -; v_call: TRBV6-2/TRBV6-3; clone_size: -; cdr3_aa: CASSYHPAEINTGELFF; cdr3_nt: TGTGCCAGCAGTTACCACCCGGCGGAGATAAACACCGGGGAGCTGTTTTTT
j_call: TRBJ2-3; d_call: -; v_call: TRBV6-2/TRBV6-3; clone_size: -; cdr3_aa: CASSYSAEELTDTQYF; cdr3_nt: TGTGCCAGCAGTTACTCGGCTGAGGAATTGACAGATACGCAGTATTTT
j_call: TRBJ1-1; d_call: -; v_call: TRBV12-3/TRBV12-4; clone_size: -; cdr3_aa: CASSLQGRAEAFF; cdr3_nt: TGTGCCAGCAGTCTACAGGGCCGGGCTGAAGCTTTCTTT
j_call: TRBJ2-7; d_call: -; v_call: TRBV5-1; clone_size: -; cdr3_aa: CASSDRPGEQYF; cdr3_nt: TGCGCCAGCAGCGACAGGCCTGGCGAGCAGTACTTC
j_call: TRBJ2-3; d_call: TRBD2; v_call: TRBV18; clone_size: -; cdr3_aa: CASSPPGLAGTDTQYF; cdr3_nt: TGTGCCAGCTCACCCCCGGGACTAGCGGGGACAGATACGCAGTATTTT
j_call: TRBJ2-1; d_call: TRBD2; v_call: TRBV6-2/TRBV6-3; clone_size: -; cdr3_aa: CASSYRLAGGPNEQFF; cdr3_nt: TGTGCCAGCAGTTACCGTCTAGCGGGAGGGCCCAATGAGCAGTTCTTC
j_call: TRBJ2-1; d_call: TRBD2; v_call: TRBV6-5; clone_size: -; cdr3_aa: CASSSPSGSTEQFF; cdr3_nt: TGTGCCAGCAGCTCCCCTAGCGGGAGCACTGAGCAGTTCTTC
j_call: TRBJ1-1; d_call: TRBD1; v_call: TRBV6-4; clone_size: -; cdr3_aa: CASSDSAGGRSEAFF; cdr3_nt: TGTGCCAGCAGTGACTCGGCAGGGGGCAGGAGTGAAGCTTTCTTT
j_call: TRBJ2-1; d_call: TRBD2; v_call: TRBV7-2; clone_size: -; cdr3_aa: CASSFQSGLAGVGEQFF; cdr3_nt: TGTGCCAGCAGCTTCCAATCGGGACTAGCGGGAGTCGGGGAGCAGTTCTTC
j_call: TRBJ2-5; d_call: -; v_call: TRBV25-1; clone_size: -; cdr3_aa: CASSEYRGDQETQYF; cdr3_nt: TGTGCCAGCAGTGAATACAGGGGGGATCAAGAGACCCAGTACTTC
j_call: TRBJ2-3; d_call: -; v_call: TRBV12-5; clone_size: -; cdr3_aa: CASGRNLITDTQYF; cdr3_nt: TGTGCTAGTGGTCGCAATCTAATAACGGATACGCAGTATTTT
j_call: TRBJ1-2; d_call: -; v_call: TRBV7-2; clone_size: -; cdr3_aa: CASSHRQTYGYTF; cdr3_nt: TGTGCCAGCAGCCACCGACAGACTTATGGCTACACCTTC
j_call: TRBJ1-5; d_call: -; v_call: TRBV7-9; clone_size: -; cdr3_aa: CASSLSHAPRGASNQPQHF; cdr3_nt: TGTGCCAGCAGCTTATCCCACGCCCCCCGGGGGGCCAGCAATCAGCCCCAGCATTTT